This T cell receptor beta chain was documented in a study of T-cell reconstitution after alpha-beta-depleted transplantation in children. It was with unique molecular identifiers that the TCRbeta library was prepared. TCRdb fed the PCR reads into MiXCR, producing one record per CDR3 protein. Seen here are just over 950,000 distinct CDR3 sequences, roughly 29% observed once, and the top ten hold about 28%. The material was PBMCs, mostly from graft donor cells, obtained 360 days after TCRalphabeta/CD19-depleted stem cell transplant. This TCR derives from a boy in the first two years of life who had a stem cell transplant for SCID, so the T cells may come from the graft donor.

The CDR3 coding sequence is TGTGCCACCAGTGCCTCCCCGGGCTATGGCTACACCTTC. It is translated as CATSASPGYGYTF. The chain links TRBV24-1 to TRBJ1-2; D gene ambiguous. Germline CDR1 is KGHDR and CDR2 is SFDVKD. The CDR3 is made up of 13 amino acids. V was shortened by 5 bases and J by 4 bases, with 10 bases between the two germline ends.